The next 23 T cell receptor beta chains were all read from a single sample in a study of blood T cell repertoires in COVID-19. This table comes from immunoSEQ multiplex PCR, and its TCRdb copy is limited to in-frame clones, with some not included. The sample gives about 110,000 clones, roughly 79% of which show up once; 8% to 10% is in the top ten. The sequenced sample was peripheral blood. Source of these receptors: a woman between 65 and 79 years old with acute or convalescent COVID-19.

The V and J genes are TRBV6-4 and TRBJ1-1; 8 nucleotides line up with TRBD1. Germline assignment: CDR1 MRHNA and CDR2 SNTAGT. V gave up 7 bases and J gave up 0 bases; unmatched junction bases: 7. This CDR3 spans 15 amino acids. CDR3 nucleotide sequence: TGTGCCAGCACTACACAGGGGGTTTTGAACACTGAAGCTTTCTTT. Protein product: CASTTQGVLNTEAFF.

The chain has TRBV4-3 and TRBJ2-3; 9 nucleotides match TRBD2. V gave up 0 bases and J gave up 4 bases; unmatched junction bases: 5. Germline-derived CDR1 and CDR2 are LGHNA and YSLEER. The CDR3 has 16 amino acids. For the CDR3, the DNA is TGCGCCAGCAGCCAAGAGTTCCAGCGGGAGGCAGATACGCAGTATTTT. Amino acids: CASSQEFQREADTQYF.

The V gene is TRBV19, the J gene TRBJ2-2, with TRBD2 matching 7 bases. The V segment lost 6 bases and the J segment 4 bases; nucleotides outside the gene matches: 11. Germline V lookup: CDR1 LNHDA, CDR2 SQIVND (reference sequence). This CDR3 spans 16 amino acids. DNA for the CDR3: TGTGCCAGTAGGCGCGACGGGGGGAGTAGCACCGGGGAGCTGTTTTTT. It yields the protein CASRRDGGSSTGELFF.

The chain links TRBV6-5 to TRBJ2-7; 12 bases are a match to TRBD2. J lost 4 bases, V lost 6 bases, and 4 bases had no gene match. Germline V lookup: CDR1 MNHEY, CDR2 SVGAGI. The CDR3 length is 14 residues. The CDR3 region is CASRLAGGLYEQYF. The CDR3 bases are TGTGCCAGCAGGCTAGCGGGAGGGCTATACGAGCAGTACTTC.

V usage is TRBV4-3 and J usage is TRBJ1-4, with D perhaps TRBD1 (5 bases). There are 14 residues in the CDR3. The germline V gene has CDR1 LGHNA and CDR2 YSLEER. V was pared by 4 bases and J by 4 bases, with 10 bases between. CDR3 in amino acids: CASSPQGNNEKLFF. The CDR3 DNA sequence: TGCGCCAGCAGCCCCCAGGGTAATAATGAAAAACTGTTTTTT.

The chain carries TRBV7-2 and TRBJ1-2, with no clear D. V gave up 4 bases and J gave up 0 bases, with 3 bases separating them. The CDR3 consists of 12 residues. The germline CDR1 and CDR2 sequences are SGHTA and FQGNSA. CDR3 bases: TGTGCCAGCAGCTATACTAACTATGGCTACACCTTC. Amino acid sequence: CASSYTNYGYTF. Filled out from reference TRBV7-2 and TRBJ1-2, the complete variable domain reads GAGVSQSPSNKVTEKGKDVELRCDPISGHTALYWYRQSLGQGLEFLIYFQGNSAPDKSGLPSDRFSAERTGGSVSTLTIQRTQQEDSAVYLCASSYTNYGYTFGSGTRLTVV.

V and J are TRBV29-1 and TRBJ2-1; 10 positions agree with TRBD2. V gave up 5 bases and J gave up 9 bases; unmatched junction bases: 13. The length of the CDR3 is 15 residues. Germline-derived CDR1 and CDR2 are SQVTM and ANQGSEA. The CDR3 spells CSVFRLSGGASEQFF. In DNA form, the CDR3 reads TGCAGCGTTTTTCGGTTGAGCGGGGGGGCTTCTGAGCAGTTCTTC.

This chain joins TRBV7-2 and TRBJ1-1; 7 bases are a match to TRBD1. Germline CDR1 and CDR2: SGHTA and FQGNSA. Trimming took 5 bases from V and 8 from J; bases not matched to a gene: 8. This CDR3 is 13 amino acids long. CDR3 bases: TGTGCCAGCAGCCCCGGGACAGCTCGGGAAGCTTTCTTT. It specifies CASSPGTAREAFF.

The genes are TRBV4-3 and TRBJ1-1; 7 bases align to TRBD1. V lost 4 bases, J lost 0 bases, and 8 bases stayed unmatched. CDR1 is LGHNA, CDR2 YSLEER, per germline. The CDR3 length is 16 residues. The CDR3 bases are TGCGCCAGCAGCCGTGACAGGGACGTCATGAACACTGAAGCTTTCTTT. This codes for CASSRDRDVMNTEAFF.

The CDR3 sequence: CASSLGGAGATDTQYF. In DNA form, the CDR3 reads TGTGCCAGCAGCTTGGGGGGGGCGGGAGCCACAGATACGCAGTATTTT. The chain has TRBV5-4 and TRBJ2-3; perhaps TRBD2 as D (7 bases). V shed 0 bases and J shed 2 bases, with 13 bases lying between them. The CDR3 is 16 amino acids. Germline CDR1 and CDR2: SGHNT and YYREEE (reference sequence).

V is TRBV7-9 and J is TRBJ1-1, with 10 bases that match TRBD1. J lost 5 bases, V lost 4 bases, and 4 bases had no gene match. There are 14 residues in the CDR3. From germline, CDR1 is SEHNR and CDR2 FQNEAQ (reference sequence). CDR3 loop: CASSSRDRGTEAFF. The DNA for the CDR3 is TGTGCCAGCAGCTCCCGGGACAGGGGTACTGAAGCTTTCTTT.

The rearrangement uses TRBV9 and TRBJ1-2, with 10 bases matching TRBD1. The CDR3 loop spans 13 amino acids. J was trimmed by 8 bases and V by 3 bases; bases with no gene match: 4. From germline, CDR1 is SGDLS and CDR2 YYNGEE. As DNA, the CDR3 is TGTGCCAGCAGCGCGACAGGGGGCTACGGCTACACCTTC. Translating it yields CASSATGGYGYTF.

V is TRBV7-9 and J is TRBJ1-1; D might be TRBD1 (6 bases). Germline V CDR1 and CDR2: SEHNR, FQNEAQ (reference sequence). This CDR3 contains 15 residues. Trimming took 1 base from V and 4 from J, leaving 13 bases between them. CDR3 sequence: CASSLGGGRGTEAFF. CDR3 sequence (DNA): TGTGCCAGCAGCTTAGGAGGGGGGAGGGGCACTGAAGCTTTCTTT.

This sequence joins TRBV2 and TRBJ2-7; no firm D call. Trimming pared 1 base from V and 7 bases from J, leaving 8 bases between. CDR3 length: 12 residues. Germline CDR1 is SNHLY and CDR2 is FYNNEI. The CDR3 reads CASSEERWEQYF. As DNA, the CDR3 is TGTGCCAGCAGTGAAGAGCGATGGGAGCAGTACTTC. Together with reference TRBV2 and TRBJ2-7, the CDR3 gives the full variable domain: EPEVTQTPSHQVTQMGQEVILRCVPISNHLYFYWYRQILGQKVEFLVSFYNNEISEKSEIFDDQFSVERPDGSNFTLKIRSTKLEDSAMYFCASSEERWEQYFGPGTRLTVT.

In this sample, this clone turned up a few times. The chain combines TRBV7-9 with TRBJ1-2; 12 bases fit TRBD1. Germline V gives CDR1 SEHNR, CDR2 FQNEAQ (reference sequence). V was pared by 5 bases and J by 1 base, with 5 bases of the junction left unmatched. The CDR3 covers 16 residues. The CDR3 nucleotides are TGTGCCAGCAGCCCCCGGGACAGGGGGCTTAACTATGGCTACACCTTC. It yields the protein CASSPRDRGLNYGYTF.

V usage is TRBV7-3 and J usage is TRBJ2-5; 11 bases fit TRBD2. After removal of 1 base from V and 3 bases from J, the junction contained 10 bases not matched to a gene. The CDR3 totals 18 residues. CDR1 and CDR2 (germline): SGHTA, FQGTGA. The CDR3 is CASSLRARGLAEKETQYF. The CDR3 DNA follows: TGTGCCAGCAGCTTAAGAGCTCGGGGACTAGCGGAAAAAGAGACCCAGTACTTC.

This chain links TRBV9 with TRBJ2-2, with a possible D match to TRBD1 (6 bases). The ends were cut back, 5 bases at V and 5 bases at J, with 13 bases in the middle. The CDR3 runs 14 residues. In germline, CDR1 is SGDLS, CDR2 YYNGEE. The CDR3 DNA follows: TGTGCCAGCAGTGGGGGCGGAAGAACCGGGGAGCTGTTTTTT. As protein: CASSGGGRTGELFF.

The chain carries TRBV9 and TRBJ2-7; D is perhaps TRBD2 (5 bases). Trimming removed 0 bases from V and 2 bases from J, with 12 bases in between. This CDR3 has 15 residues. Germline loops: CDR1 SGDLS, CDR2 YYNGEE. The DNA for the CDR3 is TGTGCCAGCAGCGTAGGTCCGAGCGGTGCCTACGAGCAGTACTTC. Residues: CASSVGPSGAYEQYF. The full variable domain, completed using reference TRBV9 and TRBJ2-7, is DSGVTQTPKHLITATGQRVTLRCSPRSGDLSVYWYQQSLDQGLQFLIQYYNGEERAKGNILERFSAQQFPDLHSELNLSSLELGDSALYFCASSVGPSGAYEQYFGPGTRLTVT.

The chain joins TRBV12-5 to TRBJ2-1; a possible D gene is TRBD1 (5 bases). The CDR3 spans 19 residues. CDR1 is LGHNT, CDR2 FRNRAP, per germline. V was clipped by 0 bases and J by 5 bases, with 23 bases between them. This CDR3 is CASGLVLIISDSRNNEQFF. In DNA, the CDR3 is TGTGCTAGTGGTTTGGTACTAATAATCTCCGACAGCCGAAACAATGAGCAGTTCTTC.

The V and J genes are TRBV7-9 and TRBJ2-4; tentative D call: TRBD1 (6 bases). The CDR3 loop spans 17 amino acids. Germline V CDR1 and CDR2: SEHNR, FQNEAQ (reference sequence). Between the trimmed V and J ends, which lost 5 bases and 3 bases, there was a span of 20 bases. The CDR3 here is CASSEPGNRQVKNIQYF. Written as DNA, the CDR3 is TGTGCCAGCAGCGAACCTGGGAACAGACAGGTCAAAAACATTCAGTACTTC.

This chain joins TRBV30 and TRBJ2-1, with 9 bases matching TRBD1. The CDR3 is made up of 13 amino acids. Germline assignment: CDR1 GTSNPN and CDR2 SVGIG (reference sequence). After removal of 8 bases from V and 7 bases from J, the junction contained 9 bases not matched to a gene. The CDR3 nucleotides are TGTGCCGGAGGGACAGGGAGCGGGAATGAGCAGTTCTTC. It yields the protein CAGGTGSGNEQFF.

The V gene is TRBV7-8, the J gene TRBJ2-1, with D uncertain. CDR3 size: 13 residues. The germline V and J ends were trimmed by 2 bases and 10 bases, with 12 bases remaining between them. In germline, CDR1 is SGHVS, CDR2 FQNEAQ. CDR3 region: CASSLFAGSEQFF. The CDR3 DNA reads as TGTGCCAGCAGCTTATTTGCAGGTTCAGAGCAGTTCTTC.

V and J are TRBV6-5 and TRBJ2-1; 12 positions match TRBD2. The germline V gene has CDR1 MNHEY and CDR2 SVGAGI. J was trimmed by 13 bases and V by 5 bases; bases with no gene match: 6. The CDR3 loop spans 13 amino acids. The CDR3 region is CASSPTSGGYQFF. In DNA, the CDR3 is TGTGCCAGCAGTCCCACTAGCGGGGGGTACCAGTTCTTC.